This entry lists 20 T cell receptor beta chains sequenced from one sample in a study of OX40 agonist ivuxolimab in advanced cancers. The method was immunoSEQ multiplex PCR; TCRdb's version includes in-frame clones alone and lacks a portion of them. There are approximately 82,000 clones in the sample; approximately 88% occur only once, and around 4.1% lies in the top ten. Material: CD4+ or CD8+ T cells sorted from blood, obtained in a trial of the OX40 agonist ivuxolimab. These receptors were collected from an adult with an advanced solid tumor such as melanoma, head and neck, liver or kidney cancer.

This clone was seen a handful of times. This chain uses TRBV6-1 with TRBJ2-1; TRBD2 is a possible D gene (5 bases). The CDR3 loop spans 15 amino acids. The V end was cut by 3 bases, the J end by 0 bases, with 9 bases between. Germline CDR1 MNHNS, CDR2 SASEGT. DNA for the CDR3: TGTGCCAGCAGTGACCAGCGGAGCTCCTACAATGAGCAGTTCTTC. Translated: CASSDQRSSYNEQFF.

The genes are TRBV7-9 and TRBJ1-6; possibly TRBD1 for D (5 bases). From germline, CDR1 is SEHNR and CDR2 FQNEAQ (reference sequence). Trimming took off 8 bases at V and 6 bases at J, with 11 bases between the two ends. There are 13 residues in the CDR3. Here the CDR3 reads CASGTGSNSPLHF. The CDR3 nucleotides read TGTGCCAGCGGAACAGGATCTAATTCACCCCTCCACTTT.

V is TRBV7-9 and J is TRBJ1-4; 7 bases fit TRBD1. V trimming: 2 bases; J trimming: 8 bases; junction bases outside the gene matches: 11. The CDR3 length is 16 residues. Germline V gene lookup returns CDR1 SEHNR and CDR2 FQNEAQ (reference sequence). CDR3 DNA sequence: TGTGCCAGCAGCTTAACCCGGACAGGTCAAGGCGAAAAACTGTTTTTT. Amino acids: CASSLTRTGQGEKLFF.

This CDR3 reads CASSPLWRGAETQYF. The CDR3 nucleotides are TGTGCCAGCAGTCCCCTCTGGCGGGGGGCAGAGACCCAGTACTTC. The rearrangement uses TRBV28 and TRBJ2-5; 8 positions match TRBD2. The germline V gene has CDR1 MDHEN and CDR2 SYDVKM. V trimming: 5 bases; J trimming: 4 bases; junction bases outside the gene matches: 9. CDR3 size: 15 residues.

CDR3 loop: CASSLDTSVGNTIYF. CDR3 DNA: TGCGCCAGCAGCTTGGATACCTCGGTGGGAAACACCATATATTTT. The V and J genes are TRBV5-1 and TRBJ1-3; D gene uncertain. The CDR3 spans 15 residues. Germline CDR1 is SGHRS and CDR2 is YFSETQ. Trimming took 0 bases from V and 4 from J, leaving 11 bases between them. The full variable domain, its missing parts supplied by reference TRBV5-1 and TRBJ1-3, is KAGVTQTPRYLIKTRGQQVTLSCSPISGHRSVSWYQQTPGQGLQFLFEYFSETQRNKGNFPGRFSGRQFSNSRSEMNVSTLELGDSALYLCASSLDTSVGNTIYFGEGSWLTVV.

The genes are TRBV5-1 and TRBJ2-5; 13 positions agree with TRBD2. Germline CDR1 is SGHRS and CDR2 is YFSETQ. This CDR3 is 17 amino acids long. The junction had 10 bases not matched to a gene; V was cut back by 3 bases and J by 5 bases. Here the CDR3 DNA reads TGCGCCAGCAGCTCCGGACTAGCGGGAGTTGGAGGGGAGACCCAGTACTTC. This translates into CASSSGLAGVGGETQYF.

V is TRBV6-5 and J is TRBJ1-4, with D uncertain. The V end lost 6 bases, the J end lost 1 base, and 12 bases lay between the germline ends. CDR3 size: 15 residues. Germline V lookup: CDR1 MNHEY, CDR2 SVGAGI. CDR3 DNA sequence: TGTGCCAGCAGAGCGGGCTGGGGAACTAATGAAAAACTGTTTTTT. Amino acid sequence: CASRAGWGTNEKLFF.

This chain links TRBV7-6 with TRBJ2-7; 8 bases line up with TRBD1. This CDR3 region has 13 residues. CDR1 and CDR2 (germline): SGHVS, FNYEAQ. V was pared by 5 bases and J by 7 bases, with 7 bases of the junction left unmatched. The CDR3 protein is CASSPDRGREQYF. The CDR3 bases are TGTGCCAGCAGCCCAGACAGGGGTAGGGAGCAGTACTTC. The whole variable domain, remainder taken from reference TRBV7-6 and TRBJ2-7, is GAGVSQSPRYKVTKRGQDVALRCDPISGHVSLYWYRQALGQGPEFLTYFNYEAQQDKSGLPNDRFSAERPEGSISTLTIQRTEQRDSAMYRCASSPDRGREQYFGPGTRLTVT.

CDR3 in DNA: TGTGCCAGCAGCTTGGATCCCCCGGGGGGGGGCACAGATACGCAGTATTTT. It specifies CASSLDPPGGGTDTQYF. The J gene is TRBJ2-3, the V gene TRBV5-4, with TRBD2 identical over 8 bases. The germline CDR1 and CDR2 sequences are SGHNT and YYREEE (reference sequence). V was clipped by 0 bases and J by 1 base; unmatched bases: 7. CDR3 size: 17 residues.

Note on this clone: One end of the junction fails to match germline, which may point to a read error. The chain couples TRBV7-7 to TRBJ2-6; D is tentatively TRBD1 or TRBD2 (5 bases each). In germline, CDR1 is SSHAT, CDR2 FNYEAQ (reference sequence). The CDR3 is 17 residues long. The CDR3 region has the DNA TGTGCTAGCAGCTTAGGGGACGGGGCCTCTGGGGCCAACGTCCTGACTTTC. Translated: CASSLGDGASGANVLTF.

The CDR3 DNA reads TGTGCCAGCAGTTGGCAGGGCCCCAATCAGCCCCAGCATTTT. It codes for CASSWQGPNQPQHF. The gene calls are TRBV2 and TRBJ1-5; D may be TRBD1 (5 bases). CDR1 is SNHLY and CDR2 is FYNNEI in the germline V gene. Trimming removed 5 bases at V and 3 bases at J, with 11 bases between. CDR3 length: 14 amino acids.

The chain joins TRBV5-4 to TRBJ2-3, with 7 nucleotides matching TRBD1. From germline, CDR1 is SGHNT and CDR2 YYREEE (reference sequence). With 3 bases clipped from V and 1 base from J, the junction kept 2 bases outside the gene matches. The CDR3 totals 14 residues. CDR3 protein: CASSSGQGTDTQYF. The CDR3 bases are TGTGCCAGCAGCTCTGGACAGGGCACAGATACGCAGTATTTT.

Remarks on this clone: One junction end does not reproduce the germline sequence, and a read error may be involved. Additional DNA sequences in this sample encode the identical CDR3. This rearrangement joins TRBV27 to TRBJ2-5, with D unresolved. The CDR3 loop spans 13 amino acids. Germline assignment: CDR1 MNHEY and CDR2 SMNVEV (reference sequence). CDR3 coding DNA: TGTGCCAGCAGTCGACTGTACCAGGAGACCCAGTACTTC. Its protein product is CASSRLYQETQYF.

This clone was picked up one time. V usage is TRBV7-9 and J usage is TRBJ1-4; 9 bases align to TRBD1. CDR1 and CDR2 from the germline V gene are SEHNR and FQNEAQ (reference sequence). The CDR3 contains 16 residues. J gave up 8 bases and V 0 bases, and 7 bases lay outside the gene matches. In DNA form, the CDR3 reads TGTGCCAGCAGCTTAGCGTTCGGGACAGGGAACGAAAAACTGTTTTTT. This sequence encodes CASSLAFGTGNEKLFF.

The chain links TRBV11-2 to TRBJ2-3; 9 nucleotides line up with TRBD2. V lost 2 bases to trimming and J lost 2 bases; unmatched junction nucleotides: 11. CDR1 and CDR2 from the germline V gene are SGHAT and FQNNGV. The CDR3 runs 18 residues. This CDR3 is CASSLMGVTSGNTDTQYF. The CDR3 region has the DNA TGTGCCAGCAGCTTAATGGGGGTGACTAGCGGCAACACAGATACGCAGTATTTT.

V is TRBV10-2 and J is TRBJ2-5; 10 nucleotides agree with TRBD2. The ends lost 5 bases at V and 2 bases at J; junction bases unmatched: 8. Germline V gene sequence: CDR1 WSHSY, CDR2 SAAADI. The CDR3 has 16 residues. CDR3 in DNA: TGCGCCAGCAGTCTTCTAGCGGGAGAGGGTCAAGAGACCCAGTACTTC. It codes for CASSLLAGEGQETQYF.

The chain has TRBV11-3 and TRBJ2-7; no clear D gene. In germline, CDR1 is SGHNT, CDR2 YENEEA. CDR3 length: 13 amino acids. With 1 base removed from V and 0 bases from J, the gap between germline ends came to 4 bases. The CDR3 protein is CASSLAPSYEQYF. The CDR3 bases are TGTGCCAGCAGCTTAGCCCCCTCCTACGAGCAGTACTTC.

The chain has TRBV19 and TRBJ2-1, with TRBD2 as a possible D gene (7 bases). CDR1 is LNHDA and CDR2 is SQIVND in the germline V gene (reference sequence). The length of the CDR3 is 14 residues. V was shortened by 5 bases and J by 12 bases, with 20 bases between the two germline ends. DNA of the CDR3: TGTGCCAGTAGTCCCGGCGGGGGCGGAGTAAGGCAGTTCTTC. The encoded protein is CASSPGGGGVRQFF.

V is TRBV6-1 and J is TRBJ2-5, with 12 bases aligning to TRBD2. The germline gives CDR1 MNHNS, CDR2 SASEGT. This CDR3 has 16 residues. Germline trimming cut 4 bases from V and 5 bases from J; bases unmatched to any gene: 8. The CDR3, as DNA: TGTGCCAGCAGTGCCTTGGGACTAGCGGGTGGGGAGACCCAGTACTTC. It translates to CASSALGLAGGETQYF.

V and J are TRBV11-2 and TRBJ2-7; D gene ambiguous. Trimming cost V 5 bases and J 5 bases, with 19 bases left between them. Germline assignment: CDR1 SGHAT and CDR2 FQNNGV. This CDR3 contains 15 residues. CDR3 coding DNA: TGTGCCAGCAGCCGCTCGCGTAGGGATAAAAACGAGCAGTACTTC. Its protein product is CASSRSRRDKNEQYF. Full variable domain (missing parts from reference TRBV11-2 and TRBJ2-7): EAGVAQSPRYKIIEKRQSVAFWCNPISGHATLYWYQQILGQGPKLLIQFQNNGVVDDSQLPKDRFSAERLKGVDSTLKIQPAKLEDSAVYLCASSRSRRDKNEQYFGPGTRLTVT.